These 23 T cell receptor beta chains were sequenced from one sample in a study of cytomegalovirus exposure and HLA in healthy donors. The repertoire was sequenced with immunoSEQ multiplex PCR; TCRdb's copy has only in-frame clones and lacks some. The table shows around 190,000 clones, with about 81% occurring only once. Specimen: PBMCs. The receptor source for this set is a woman aged 25 to 39 in good health and CMV-seronegative.

J is TRBJ1-3 and V is TRBV25-1; D unclear. The V gene lost 6 bases and the J gene lost 0 bases, with 12 bases spanning the gap. The germline gives CDR1 MGHDK, CDR2 SYGVNS. The CDR3 runs to 15 residues. This CDR3 is CASSPVQASGNTIYF. The CDR3 coding sequence is TGTGCCAGCAGCCCCGTTCAGGCCTCTGGAAACACCATATATTTT.

V usage is TRBV7-8 and J usage is TRBJ1-5; 8 bases match TRBD1. V was clipped by 1 base and J by 1 base; unmatched bases: 6. The CDR3 has 17 residues. In germline, CDR1 is SGHVS, CDR2 FQNEAQ. The CDR3 DNA sequence: TGTGCCAGCAGCTTAGGAGGACAGGGTGGCAGCAATCAGCCCCAGCATTTT. Protein sequence: CASSLGGQGGSNQPQHF.

The rearrangement links TRBV18 to TRBJ2-5; 10 positions match TRBD1. Unmatched junction bases numbered 4, after V lost 1 base and J lost 5 bases. The CDR3 length is 15 residues. Germline V lookup: CDR1 KGHSH, CDR2 LQKENI. The CDR3 is CASSPQTGGGETQYF. CDR3 DNA sequence: TGTGCCAGCTCACCACAGACAGGGGGCGGGGAGACCCAGTACTTC.

J is TRBJ2-5 and V is TRBV30, with a possible D match to TRBD1 (6 bases). The CDR3 loop spans 13 amino acids. CDR1 GTSNPN and CDR2 SVGIG come from the germline V gene (reference sequence). V was shortened by 0 bases and J by 7 bases, with 12 bases between the two germline ends. CDR3 sequence: CAWSVGQPTTQYF. The CDR3, as DNA: TGTGCCTGGAGTGTGGGACAACCGACGACCCAGTACTTC.

This chain connects TRBV6-1 to TRBJ2-1; TRBD2 matches 10 bases. The J segment lost 7 bases and the V segment lost 6 bases, leaving 9 bases of the junction unmatched. The CDR3 is 15 amino acids. Looked up from germline, CDR1 is MNHNS and CDR2 is SASEGT. The CDR3 region has the DNA TGTGCCAGCAGCCCTCTAGCGGGGGTTTGGAATGAGCAGTTCTTC. Protein product: CASSPLAGVWNEQFF.

V gene TRBV27 combines with J gene TRBJ1-2, with 11 bases lining up with TRBD1. The V gene end was trimmed by 5 bases and the J gene end by 8 bases; junction bases not matched to a gene: 7. This CDR3 contains 14 residues. Germline V gives CDR1 MNHEY, CDR2 SMNVEV (reference sequence). The CDR3: CASSGKGQGDGYTF. As DNA, the CDR3 is TGTGCCAGCAGTGGAAAGGGACAGGGGGACGGCTACACCTTC.

J is TRBJ2-1 and V is TRBV28; 8 positions match TRBD2. Germline lookup yields CDR1 MDHEN and CDR2 SYDVKM. The CDR3 extends over 14 amino acids. The junction had 8 bases not matched to a gene; V was cut back by 5 bases and J by 8 bases. CDR3: CASSGIGTRDEQFF. CDR3 DNA: TGTGCCAGCAGTGGGATTGGGACTAGAGATGAGCAGTTCTTC.

The chain links TRBV6-1 to TRBJ2-1; 9 bases agree with TRBD2. V gave up 2 bases and J gave up 6 bases; unmatched junction bases: 11. CDR3 length: 17 residues. In germline, CDR1 is MNHNS, CDR2 SASEGT. The CDR3 region is CASSENVRVAGVNEQFF. DNA for the CDR3: TGTGCCAGCAGTGAAAACGTTCGGGTAGCGGGAGTCAATGAGCAGTTCTTC.

This clone was seen more than once but under ten times. CDR3 sequence (DNA): TGTGCCAGCAGCGATACCCGAATACAGGGACTGAACACTGAAGCTTTCTTT. The encoded protein is CASSDTRIQGLNTEAFF. The rearrangement links TRBV7-8 to TRBJ1-1; possible D gene TRBD1, 6 bases. This CDR3 region has 17 residues. V was pared by 5 bases and J by 0 bases, with 19 bases between. Germline CDR1 is SGHVS and CDR2 is FQNEAQ. Complete variable domain (other parts from reference TRBV7-8 and TRBJ1-1): GAGVSQSPRYKVAKRGQDVALRCDPISGHVSLFWYQQALGQGPEFLTYFQNEAQLDKSGLPSDRFFAERPEGSVSTLKIQRTQQEDSAVYLCASSDTRIQGLNTEAFFGQGTRLTVV.

J is TRBJ1-6 and V is TRBV5-1; TRBD1 is a possible D gene (6 bases). From germline, CDR1 is SGHRS and CDR2 YFSETQ. The CDR3 loop spans 16 amino acids. V was cut by 1 base and J by 7 bases, with 15 bases left in between. The CDR3 DNA sequence: TGCGCCAGCAGCTTGCTCTACGACAGGAAAAATTCACCCCTCCACTTT. Its protein is CASSLLYDRKNSPLHF.

The rearrangement joins TRBV5-8 to TRBJ2-1; D may be TRBD2 (6 bases). CDR3 length equals 15 residues. CDR1 is SGHTS and CDR2 is YDEGEE in the germline V gene. V was shortened by 2 bases and J by 7 bases, with 16 bases between the two germline ends. The CDR3 DNA reads TGTGCCAGCAGCTTTCTCCGGGAGCGTTTGAATGAGCAGTTCTTC. Residues: CASSFLRERLNEQFF.

V is TRBV5-1 and J is TRBJ1-5, with 12 bases identical to TRBD1. With 4 bases clipped from V and 9 bases from J, the junction kept 8 bases outside the gene matches. Germline-derived CDR1 and CDR2 are SGHRS and YFSETQ. This CDR3 has 15 amino acids. The CDR3 DNA reads as TGCGCCAGCAGCCCAGCCGGGACAGGGGGCACGCCCCAGCATTTT. This gives the protein CASSPAGTGGTPQHF.

The gene calls are TRBV6-1 and TRBJ1-2; D ambiguous. Germline-derived CDR1 and CDR2 are MNHNS and SASEGT. V lost 4 bases to trimming and J lost 4 bases, with 10 bases between them. There are 13 residues in the CDR3. The CDR3 reads CASSGSGIYGYTF. The CDR3 DNA sequence: TGTGCCAGCAGTGGCTCGGGAATCTATGGCTACACCTTC.

The chain's CDR3 is CAWSGQGAHGYTF. CDR3 DNA: TGTGCCTGGAGTGGACAGGGGGCGCATGGCTACACCTTC. The J gene is TRBJ1-2, the V gene TRBV30; TRBD1 matches at 10 bases. Germline V gene sequence: CDR1 GTSNPN, CDR2 SVGIG (reference sequence). CDR3 length equals 13 residues. With V trimmed by 1 base and J by 6 bases, 2 bases remained unmatched. Full variable domain (remainder filled in from reference TRBV30 and TRBJ1-2): SQTIHQWPATLVQPVGSPLSLECTVEGTSNPNLYWYRQAAGRGLQLLFYSVGIGQISSEVPQNLSASRPQDRQFILSSKKLLLSDSGFYLCAWSGQGAHGYTFGSGTRLTVV.

The gene calls are TRBV10-3 and TRBJ2-5; D call uncertain. This CDR3 contains 12 residues. Germline CDR1 and CDR2: ENHRY and SYGVKD. V lost 2 bases and J lost 5, with 6 bases in between. The CDR3 DNA reads as TGTGCCATCAGTGAGGCTACCGAGACCCAGTACTTC. This sequence encodes CAISEATETQYF.

V usage is TRBV7-9 and J usage is TRBJ1-6; 7 bases match TRBD1. J was trimmed by 10 bases and V by 5 bases; bases with no gene match: 11. This CDR3 has 15 residues. Germline CDR1 reads SEHNR; CDR2 reads FQNEAQ (reference sequence). This CDR3 is CASSEQTGRNSPLHF. In nucleotides, the CDR3 is TGTGCCAGCAGCGAACAGACAGGGCGGAACTCACCCCTCCACTTT.

V is TRBV27 and J is TRBJ2-2; 8 bases fit TRBD1. This CDR3 contains 19 residues. Germline V gene sequence: CDR1 MNHEY, CDR2 SMNVEV (reference sequence). The V and J ends lost 6 bases and 4 bases, in that order; junction bases with no gene match: 19. The CDR3 reads CASSRTLTDRGRVTGELFF. The CDR3 DNA follows: TGTGCCAGCAGCCGCACCTTAACCGACAGGGGTCGAGTCACCGGGGAGCTGTTTTTT.

V gene TRBV5-1 combines with J gene TRBJ2-1; 7 nucleotides line up with TRBD2. The CDR3 spans 15 residues. Germline V gene lookup returns CDR1 SGHRS and CDR2 YFSETQ. After removal of 1 base from V and 4 bases from J, the junction contained 5 bases not matched to a gene. DNA for the CDR3: TGCGCCAGCAGCTTGCTGGCGGGAGAGTACAATGAGCAGTTCTTC. Protein sequence: CASSLLAGEYNEQFF.

This chain uses TRBV14 with TRBJ1-1; D gene uncertain. V lost 4 bases, J lost 4 bases, and 10 bases lay in between. CDR1 is SGHDN and CDR2 is FVKESK in the germline V gene. This CDR3 region has 13 residues. The CDR3 sequence: CASSRGPLTEAFF. CDR3 nucleotide sequence: TGTGCCAGCAGCCGTGGCCCCCTCACTGAAGCTTTCTTT.

The genes are TRBV4-2 and TRBJ1-2, with D possibly TRBD1 on 5 matching bases. Trimming cost V 3 bases and J 4 bases, with 12 bases left between them. The germline CDR1 and CDR2 sequences are LGHNA and YNFKEQ. The CDR3 consists of 14 residues. The CDR3 region has the DNA TGTGCCAGCAGCCATCCGACAGCAACCTATGGCTACACCTTC. Its translation: CASSHPTATYGYTF.

The chain couples TRBV27 to TRBJ2-5; a weak D match, TRBD2 (6 bases). Trimming shortened V by 5 bases and J by 3 bases, and 10 bases separated the two germline ends. CDR1 MNHEY and CDR2 SMNVEV come from the germline V gene (reference sequence). The CDR3 has 13 amino acids. Here the CDR3 DNA reads TGTGCCAGCAGTCCACGGGGGAAAGAGACCCAGTACTTC. This codes for CASSPRGKETQYF.

The chain recombines TRBV5-1 with TRBJ2-7; tentative D call: TRBD1 (7 bases). The CDR3 is made up of 15 amino acids. Looked up from germline, CDR1 is SGHRS and CDR2 is YFSETQ. Trimming removed 1 base at V and 3 bases at J, with 14 bases between. The CDR3 nucleotides read TGCGCCAGCAGCTTGAGAGGAGGGGGCTACTACGAGCAGTACTTC. Its protein is CASSLRGGGYYEQYF.

This clone was observed a handful of times. The gene calls are TRBV6-4 and TRBJ2-3; TRBD1 agrees at 7 bases. J gave up 0 bases and V 7 bases, and 7 bases lay outside the gene matches. Per germline, CDR1 MRHNA and CDR2 SNTAGT. There are 15 residues in the CDR3. The CDR3, as DNA: TGTGCCAGCACTGAAGGGGGCTCTAGCACAGATACGCAGTATTTT. Residues: CASTEGGSSTDTQYF.